Below, 14 T cell receptor beta chains from the same sample are listed, as sequenced in a study of shared clonotypes between healthy human individuals. The repertoire was sequenced with immunoSEQ multiplex PCR; TCRdb's copy has only in-frame clones and lacks some. The data hold roughly 520,000 clones, with 90% to 96% observed a single time. Material: naive CD4+ T cells sorted from blood. As for subset: CD45RA+ positively selected. These TCRs come from a woman in her twenties or thirties in good health.

The V and J genes are TRBV7-9 and TRBJ1-4; D remains unclear. Germline V CDR1 and CDR2: SEHNR, FQNEAQ (reference sequence). This CDR3 has 15 residues. With 1 base removed from V and 0 bases from J, the gap between germline ends came to 6 bases. The CDR3 here is CASSLESATNEKLFF. The CDR3 DNA reads TGTGCCAGCAGCTTAGAAAGTGCAACTAATGAAAAACTGTTTTTT.

This clone came up a few times. This chain links TRBV19 with TRBJ2-3; TRBD2 matches 9 bases. The germline CDR1 and CDR2 sequences are LNHDA and SQIVND (reference sequence). The CDR3 is 15 amino acids. V trimming: 6 bases; J trimming: 4 bases; junction bases outside the gene matches: 8. CDR3 DNA sequence: TGTGCCAGTAGCCCGGGACTAGCCCTGCCAGATACGCAGTATTTT. As protein: CASSPGLALPDTQYF.

The chain has TRBV19 and TRBJ1-4; D remains ambiguous. V lost 5 bases to trimming and J lost 5 bases, with 15 bases between them. There are 15 residues in the CDR3. CDR1 is LNHDA, CDR2 SQIVND, per germline (reference sequence). CDR3 nucleotide sequence: TGTGCCAGTAGTCGTATAAAGGCGGGGAATGAAAAACTGTTTTTT. Translated, it gives CASSRIKAGNEKLFF.

The chain is built from TRBV18 and TRBJ2-3; D is unresolved. This CDR3 contains 12 residues. CDR1 KGHSH and CDR2 LQKENI come from the germline V gene. Trimming shortened V by 2 bases and J by 7 bases, and 7 bases separated the two germline ends. In DNA, the CDR3 is TGTGCCAGCTCACCAAGCCCATATACGCAGTATTTT. Translation: CASSPSPYTQYF.

The chain combines TRBV15 with TRBJ1-2, with 8 bases that match TRBD1. Germline CDR1 LNHNV, CDR2 YYDKDF (reference sequence). The CDR3 has 14 amino acids. Unmatched junction bases numbered 5, after V lost 0 bases and J lost 8 bases. The chain's CDR3 is CATSRDQGARGYTF. CDR3 in DNA: TGTGCCACCAGCAGAGATCAGGGGGCGAGGGGCTACACCTTC.

The chain is built from TRBV6-6 and TRBJ2-4; D is uncertain. The CDR3 runs to 15 residues. Germline V gene lookup returns CDR1 MNHNY and CDR2 SVGAGI (reference sequence). V was clipped by 5 bases and J by 0 bases, with 11 bases between them. CDR3 amino acids: CASSQRRLAKNIQYF. The CDR3 coding sequence is TGTGCCAGCAGTCAAAGACGTCTAGCCAAAAACATTCAGTACTTC.

V is TRBV28 and J is TRBJ2-1; weak D call: TRBD1 (6 bases). Germline-derived CDR1 and CDR2 are MDHEN and SYDVKM. The CDR3 is made up of 12 amino acids. V was trimmed by 5 bases and J by 13 bases, leaving 15 bases between them. The CDR3: CASSRDIEKQFF. In DNA form, the CDR3 reads TGTGCCAGCAGTAGGGACATCGAAAAACAGTTCTTC.

The chain recombines TRBV5-6 with TRBJ2-1; possible D gene TRBD2, 5 bases. The CDR3 runs 16 residues. CDR1 and CDR2 from the germline V gene are SGHDT and YYEEEE. V was cut by 4 bases and J by 6 bases, with 20 bases left in between. The CDR3 loop reads CASSPGWVELVNEQFF. CDR3 sequence (DNA): TGTGCCAGCAGCCCGGGGTGGGTGGAGCTTGTCAATGAGCAGTTCTTC.

The chain joins TRBV5-1 to TRBJ1-1; TRBD1 is a possible D gene (6 bases). Trimming stripped 4 bases from V and 1 base from J, with 11 bases between. CDR3 length: 14 residues. Germline V lookup: CDR1 SGHRS, CDR2 YFSETQ. Written as DNA, the CDR3 is TGCGCCAGCAGCCGGGACACCCAGAACACTGAAGCTTTCTTT. Amino acid sequence: CASSRDTQNTEAFF.

The gene calls are TRBV10-3 and TRBJ2-7; no clear D gene. The CDR3 is 13 residues long. Germline CDR1 and CDR2: ENHRY and SYGVKD. Trimming removed 1 base at V and 1 base at J, with 5 bases between. DNA of the CDR3: TGTGCCATCAGTGAGTATGTGTCCTACGAGCAGTACTTC. Translation gives CAISEYVSYEQYF.

V and J are TRBV19 and TRBJ2-1; D is unresolved. The length of the CDR3 is 13 residues. In germline, CDR1 is LNHDA, CDR2 SQIVND (reference sequence). Trimming removed 9 bases at V and 5 bases at J, with 14 bases between. DNA of the CDR3: TGTGCCAGCGCCCTTTATAACGACAATGAGCAGTTCTTC. This gives the protein CASALYNDNEQFF.

The chain combines TRBV6-5 with TRBJ1-2, with 8 bases identical to TRBD1. The V gene's germline CDR1 is MNHEY and CDR2 SVGAGI. The CDR3 totals 14 residues. The V and J ends lost 5 bases and 8 bases, in that order; junction bases with no gene match: 10. CDR3 amino acids: CASSPPPGGRGYTF. For the CDR3, the DNA is TGTGCCAGCAGTCCTCCCCCAGGGGGCCGGGGCTACACCTTC.

For the CDR3, the DNA is TGTGCCAGCAGCGTTAGACAGAGTACCTACGAGCAGTACTTC. It is translated as CASSVRQSTYEQYF. The chain uses TRBV7-2 and TRBJ2-7, with D perhaps matching TRBD1 (5 bases). Germline CDR1 reads SGHTA; CDR2 reads FQGNSA. V was shortened by 5 bases and J by 2 bases, with 13 bases between the two germline ends. This CDR3 has 14 amino acids.

The chain is built from TRBV6-1 and TRBJ1-1; D gene uncertain. The CDR3 is 14 amino acids. Looked up from germline, CDR1 is MNHNS and CDR2 is SASEGT. V lost 2 bases and J 5 bases, leaving 12 bases between the germline ends. In DNA, the CDR3 is TGTGCCAGCAGTGAATCCGGAAGGGCAACTGAAGCTTTCTTT. Encoded protein: CASSESGRATEAFF.